This entry concerns a single TCR beta chain. The antigen remains undetermined. CDR1 is SGHVS and CDR2 is FQNEAQ in the germline V gene. The length of the CDR3 is 16 residues. With 1 base removed from V and 3 bases from J, the gap between germline ends came to 13 bases. Sequenced by immunoSEQ multiplex PCR; TCRdb stores in-frame clones only, minus some. The sample includes 70,000 to 95,000 clones, over 85% of them seen just once. This entry is derived from a study of cytomegalovirus exposure and HLA in healthy donors. Background on the study: The approximately 600 first-cohort repertoires shared a platform with the 120 or so validation repertoires, as reported in a later analysis.

Study-level points and caveats: Subsequent analysis of the approximately 110 validation repertoires found a tendency for first-cohort TCR clusters to co-occur. Investigators reported about 160 TCR beta chains as tied to cytomegalovirus.

The donors were members of the validation cohort comprising approximately 120 subjects, separate from the roughly 700-subject first cohort. The receptor was derived from a woman aged 30 to 39 in good health and CMV-seronegative. The source material was PBMCs. The chain links TRBV7-8 to TRBJ2-1; possible D gene TRBD2, 6 bases. DNA of the CDR3: TGTGCCAGCAGCTTAGTTCGAATAGCGGTCTACAATGAGCAGTTCTTC. It yields the protein CASSLVRIAVYNEQFF.